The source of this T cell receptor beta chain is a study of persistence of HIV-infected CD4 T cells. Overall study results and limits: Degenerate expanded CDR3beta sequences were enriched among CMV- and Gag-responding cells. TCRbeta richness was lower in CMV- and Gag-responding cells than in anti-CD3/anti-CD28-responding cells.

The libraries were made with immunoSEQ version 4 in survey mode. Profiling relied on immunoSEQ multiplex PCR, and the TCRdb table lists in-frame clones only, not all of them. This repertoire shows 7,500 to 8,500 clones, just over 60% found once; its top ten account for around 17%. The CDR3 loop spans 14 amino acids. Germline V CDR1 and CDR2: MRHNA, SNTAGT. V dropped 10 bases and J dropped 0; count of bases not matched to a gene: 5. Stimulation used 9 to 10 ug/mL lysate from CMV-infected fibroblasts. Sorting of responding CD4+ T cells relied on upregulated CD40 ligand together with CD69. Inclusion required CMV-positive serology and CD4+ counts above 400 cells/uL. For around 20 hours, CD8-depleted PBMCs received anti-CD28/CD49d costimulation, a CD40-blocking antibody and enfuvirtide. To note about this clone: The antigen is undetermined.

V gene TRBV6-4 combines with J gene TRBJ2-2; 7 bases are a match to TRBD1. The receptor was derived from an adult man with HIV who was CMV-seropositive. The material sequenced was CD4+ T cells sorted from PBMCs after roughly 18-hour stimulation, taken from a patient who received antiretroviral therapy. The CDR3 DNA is TGTGCCACCAGAGGACAGGCGAACACCGGGGAGCTGTTTTTT. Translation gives CATRGQANTGELFF.